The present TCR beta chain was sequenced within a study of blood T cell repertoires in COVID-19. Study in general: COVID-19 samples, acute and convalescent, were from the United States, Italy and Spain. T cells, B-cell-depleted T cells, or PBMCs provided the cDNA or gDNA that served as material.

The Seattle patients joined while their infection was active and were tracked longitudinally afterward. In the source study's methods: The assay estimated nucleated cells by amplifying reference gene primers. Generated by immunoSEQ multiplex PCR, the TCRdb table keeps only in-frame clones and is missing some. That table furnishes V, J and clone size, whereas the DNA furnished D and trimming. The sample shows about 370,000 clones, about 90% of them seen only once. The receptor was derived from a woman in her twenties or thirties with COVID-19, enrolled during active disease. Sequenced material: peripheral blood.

The CDR3 sequence: CASSYDLARQETQYF. Here the CDR3 DNA reads TGTGCCAGCAGTTATGACCTAGCGCGCCAAGAGACCCAGTACTTC. This sequence joins TRBV6-2 or TRBV6-3 and TRBJ2-5; D might be TRBD2 (6 bases). V lost 3 bases and J 1 base, leaving 12 bases between the germline ends. Germline loops: CDR1 MNHEY, CDR2 SVGEGT. The CDR3 contains 15 residues.